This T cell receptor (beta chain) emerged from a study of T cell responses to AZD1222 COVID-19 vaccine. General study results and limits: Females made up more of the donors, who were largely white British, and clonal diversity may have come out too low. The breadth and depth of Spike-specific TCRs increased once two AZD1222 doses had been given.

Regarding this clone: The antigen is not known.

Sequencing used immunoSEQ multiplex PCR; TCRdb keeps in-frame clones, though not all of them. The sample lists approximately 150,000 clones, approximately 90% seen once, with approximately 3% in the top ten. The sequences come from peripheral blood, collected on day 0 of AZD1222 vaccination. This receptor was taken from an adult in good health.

The CDR3 loop is CASSLGRAREQFF. CDR3 in DNA: TGTGCCAGCAGCTTAGGCCGGGCCCGTGAGCAGTTCTTC. This chain uses TRBV7-2 with TRBJ2-1; D is unresolved. CDR1 is SGHTA and CDR2 is FQGNSA in the germline V gene. The CDR3 extends over 13 amino acids. The V end was cut by 1 base, the J end by 9 bases, with 10 bases between.